These T cell receptor beta chains were read from a single sample in a study of T cells after yellow fever vaccination. TCRdb analysed the 5' RACE reads with MiXCR anew, one entry per CDR3 protein. The table includes more than 300,000 distinct CDR3 sequences, around 7.3% detected once. Specimen: PBMCs, collected roughly seven weeks after the first yellow fever vaccination. All receptors derive from a man between 18 and 35 years old who received the YFV17D yellow fever vaccine. CDR3s include the opening cysteine and the closing phenylalanine or tryptophan. Each record gives: J gene, V gene, D gene, clone size, CDR3 protein, CDR3 DNA. The D gene is left open where the match is weak. Clone size is stated in some rows and not others, as once, few, many or a class when expanded.

>TRBJ2-7|TRBV20-1|NA|many
CSASTGLMSSYEQYF
TGCAGTGCTAGTACAGGGCTGATGAGCTCCTACGAGCAGTACTTC
>TRBJ2-7|TRBV7-9|TRBD1|many
CASRRTGAYEQYF
TGTGCCAGCAGGAGGACAGGGGCCTACGAGCAGTACTTC
>TRBJ2-1|TRBV12-3/TRBV12-4|NA|few
CASSLWRGDYDEQFF
TGTGCCAGCAGTCTCTGGAGGGGGGATTATGATGAGCAGTTCTTC
>TRBJ2-7|TRBV4-3|NA|many
CASSQDPGTYEQYF
TGCGCCAGCAGCCAAGATCCGGGAACCTACGAGCAGTACTTC
>TRBJ2-3|TRBV20-1|NA|NA
CSASATATDTQYF
TGCAGTGCTAGTGCGACAGCAACAGATACGCAGTATTTT
>TRBJ1-4|TRBV10-2|NA|NA
CASSVVFFNEKLFF
TGCGCCAGCAGTGTAGTGTTCTTTAATGAAAAACTGTTTTTT
>TRBJ1-1|TRBV10-3|NA|many
CAISESTVNTEAFF
TGTGCCATCAGTGAGTCGACGGTGAACACTGAAGCTTTCTTT
>TRBJ2-5|TRBV27|TRBD1|NA
CASSSQTGRLETQYF
TGTGCCAGCAGTTCCCAGACAGGGCGATTGGAGACCCAGTACTTC
>TRBJ2-3|TRBV10-3|TRBD1|many
CATLGQAADTQYF
TGTGCCACCTTGGGACAGGCGGCGGATACGCAGTATTTT
>TRBJ1-2|TRBV9|TRBD1|few
CASSVATPGGNYGYTF
TGTGCCAGCAGCGTAGCTACGCCAGGGGGTAACTATGGCTACACCTTC
>TRBJ2-1|TRBV6-5|NA|NA
CASSLTETSYNEQFF
TGTGCCAGCAGTCTCACAGAGACCTCCTACAATGAGCAGTTCTTC
>TRBJ1-1|TRBV7-6|NA|few
CATGPRAGDTEAFF
TGTGCCACGGGACCAAGGGCAGGGGACACTGAAGCTTTCTTT
>TRBJ2-4|TRBV29-1|TRBD2|many
CSVDLLAGKNIQYF
TGCAGCGTTGACCTACTAGCGGGCAAAAACATTCAGTACTTC
>TRBJ2-3|TRBV11-1|NA|few
CASSLGGQGLSDTQYF
TGTGCCAGCAGCTTAGGGGGCCAGGGACTGTCAGATACGCAGTATTTT
>TRBJ2-1|TRBV5-1|TRBD2|few
CASSFGLAGGSSYNEQFF
TGCGCCAGCAGCTTCGGACTAGCGGGGGGGAGCTCCTACAATGAGCAGTTCTTC
>TRBJ2-1|TRBV20-1|TRBD2|few
CSARGTSGKYNEQFF
TGCAGTGCTAGGGGGACTAGCGGGAAGTACAATGAGCAGTTCTTC
>TRBJ1-1|TRBV6-5|NA|NA
CASWGGTEAFF
TGTGCCAGCTGGGGGGGGACTGAAGCTTTCTTT
>TRBJ1-6|TRBV6-5|NA|NA
CASSYWAGVDSPLHF
TGTGCCAGCAGTTACTGGGCAGGTGTTGACTCACCCCTCCACTTT
>TRBJ2-2|TRBV10-3|NA|many
CAIGLTVNTGELFF
TGTGCCATCGGATTGACAGTGAACACCGGGGAGCTGTTTTTT
>TRBJ1-1|TRBV6-2/TRBV6-3|TRBD1|few
CASSNTGDGEAFF
TGTGCCAGCAGTAATACAGGGGATGGTGAAGCTTTCTTT
>TRBJ2-1|TRBV6-2/TRBV6-3|TRBD2|NA
CASSYYGRVQGGGGPDNEQFF
TGTGCCAGCAGTTACTACGGCCGGGTGCAGGGCGGCGGGGGGCCTGACAATGAGCAGTTCTTC
>TRBJ1-2|TRBV5-5|NA|few
CASSLEWGGDGYTF
TGTGCCAGCAGCTTGGAGTGGGGGGGCGATGGCTACACCTTC
>TRBJ2-5|TRBV20-1|NA|NA
CSAGTLETQYF
TGCAGCGCCGGGACCCTAGAGACCCAGTACTTC
>TRBJ2-5|TRBV4-1|NA|NA
CASSQGAGTLQETQYF
TGCGCCAGCAGCCAGGGCGCCGGGACTCTCCAAGAGACCCAGTACTTC
>TRBJ1-2|TRBV11-2|TRBD1|NA
CASSMPGQGYHGYTF
TGTGCCAGCAGCATGCCGGGACAGGGGTACCATGGCTACACCTTC
>TRBJ2-3|TRBV12-3/TRBV12-4|TRBD2|NA
CASSLGLAGGVTQYF
TGTGCCAGCAGTTTAGGTCTAGCGGGAGGGGTTACGCAGTATTTT
>TRBJ1-4|TRBV4-1|NA|NA
CASSHPKAVGGSEKLFF
TGCGCCAGCAGCCATCCCAAAGCAGTGGGGGGTAGCGAAAAACTGTTTTTT
>TRBJ1-1|TRBV11-2|NA|NA
CASNPRGSRGFEAFF
TGTGCCAGCAACCCACGAGGGTCCCGAGGTTTTGAAGCTTTCTTT
>TRBJ2-7|TRBV6-2/TRBV6-3|TRBD1|NA
CASKGRGPLRPYEQYF
TGTGCCAGCAAAGGCAGGGGGCCGCTCAGACCCTACGAGCAGTACTTC
>TRBJ2-3|TRBV5-1|NA|many
CASSLASGLVSTDTQYF
TGCGCCAGCAGCTTGGCCAGTGGCCTAGTTAGCACAGATACGCAGTATTTT
>TRBJ2-7|TRBV5-1|TRBD2|NA
CASTLAGTSEQYF
TGCGCCAGCACCCTGGCAGGGACTAGCGAGCAGTACTTC
>TRBJ2-7|TRBV2|TRBD1|NA
CASSLGGPGTGNF
TGTGCCAGCAGTCTGGGGGGCCCCGGGACAGGAAACTTC
>TRBJ2-1|TRBV5-8|NA|few
CASSKFQGGTYNEQFF
TGTGCCAGCAGCAAATTCCAGGGGGGAACCTACAATGAGCAGTTCTTC
>TRBJ2-1|TRBV7-2|TRBD2|few
CASSLLADNEQFF
TGTGCCAGCAGCTTACTAGCGGACAATGAGCAGTTCTTC
>TRBJ2-5|TRBV20-1|TRBD1|few
CSARRTGAGETQYF
TGCAGTGCTAGGCGGACAGGGGCGGGGGAGACCCAGTACTTC
>TRBJ2-3|TRBV15|NA|NA
CATCRKRDTGHTQYF
TGTGCCACCTGCAGAAAGCGGGACACGGGTCATACGCAGTATTTT
>TRBJ2-1|TRBV20-1|NA|NA
CSARDPLASLEQFF
TGCAGTGCTAGAGACCCACTAGCAAGCCTTGAGCAGTTCTTC
>TRBJ2-3|TRBV4-3|NA|NA
CASSQVSAATGGSDTQYF
TGCGCCAGCAGCCAAGTCTCCGCGGCCACAGGAGGGTCGGATACGCAGTATTTT